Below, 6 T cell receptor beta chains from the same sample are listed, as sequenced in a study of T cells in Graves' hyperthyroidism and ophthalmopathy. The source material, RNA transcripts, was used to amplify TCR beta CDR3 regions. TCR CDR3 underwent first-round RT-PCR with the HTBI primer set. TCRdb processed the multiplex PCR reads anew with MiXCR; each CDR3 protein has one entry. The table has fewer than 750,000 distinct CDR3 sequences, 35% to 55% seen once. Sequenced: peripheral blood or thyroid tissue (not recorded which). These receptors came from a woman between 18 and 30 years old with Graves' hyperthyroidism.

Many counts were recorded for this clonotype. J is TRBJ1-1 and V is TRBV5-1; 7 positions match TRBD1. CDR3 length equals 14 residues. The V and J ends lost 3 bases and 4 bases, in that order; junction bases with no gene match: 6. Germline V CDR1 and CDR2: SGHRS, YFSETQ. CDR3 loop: CASSYTGVGTEAFF. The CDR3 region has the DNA TGCGCCAGCAGCTATACAGGGGTAGGCACTGAAGCTTTCTTT.

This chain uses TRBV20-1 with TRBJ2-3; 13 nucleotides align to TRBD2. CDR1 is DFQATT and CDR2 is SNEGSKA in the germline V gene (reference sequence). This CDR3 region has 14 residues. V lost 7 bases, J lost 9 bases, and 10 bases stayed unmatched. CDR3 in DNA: TGCAGTGTTGGACTAGCGGGAGTACCAGGGACGCAGTATTTT. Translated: CSVGLAGVPGTQYF.

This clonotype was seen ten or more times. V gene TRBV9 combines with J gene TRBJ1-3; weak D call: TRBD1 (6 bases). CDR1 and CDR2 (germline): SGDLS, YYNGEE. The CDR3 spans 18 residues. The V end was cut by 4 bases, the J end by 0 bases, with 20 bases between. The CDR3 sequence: CASSTGWGPLVSGNTIYF. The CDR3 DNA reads TGTGCCAGCAGCACTGGTTGGGGGCCTCTTGTCTCTGGAAACACCATATATTTT.

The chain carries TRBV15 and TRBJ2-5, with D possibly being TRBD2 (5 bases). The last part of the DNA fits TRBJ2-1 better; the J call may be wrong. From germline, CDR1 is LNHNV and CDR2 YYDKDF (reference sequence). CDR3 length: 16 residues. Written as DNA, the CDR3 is TGTGCCACCAGCAGAGACCCGGTCGGACTTACCAATGAGCAGTTCTTC. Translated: CATSRDPVGLTNEQFF.

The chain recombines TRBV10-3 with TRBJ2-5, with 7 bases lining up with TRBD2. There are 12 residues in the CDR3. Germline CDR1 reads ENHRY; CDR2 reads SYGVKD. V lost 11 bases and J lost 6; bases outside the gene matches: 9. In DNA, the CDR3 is TGTGCCTCGGGACGGGGGGTACAGACCCAGTACTTC. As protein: CASGRGVQTQYF.

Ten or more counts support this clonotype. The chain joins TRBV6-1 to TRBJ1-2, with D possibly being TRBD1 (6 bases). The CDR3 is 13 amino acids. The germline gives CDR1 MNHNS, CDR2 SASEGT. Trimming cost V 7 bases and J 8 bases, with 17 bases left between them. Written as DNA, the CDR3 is TGTGCCAGCACCTACACAGGGTCCTACGGCTACACCTTC. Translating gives CASTYTGSYGYTF.